This TCR beta chain was recovered during a study of T cells and copy number aberrations in small-cell lung cancer. Study results and limitations: Tumors showed lower T-cell density, richness and clonality than adjacent lung, though density did not differ significantly.

This clone is labeled large. The antigen remains undetermined. The CDR3 length is 15 residues. V shed 5 bases, J shed 1 base, and the junction held 7 bases outside the gene matches. CDR1 is MNHEY, CDR2 SMNVEV, per germline (reference sequence). Some clones are missing from TCRdb's copy, which holds only in-frame ones; the method was immunoSEQ multiplex PCR. The table includes roughly 1,500 clones, over 80% detected once. V usage is TRBV27 and J usage is TRBJ2-7, with 8 nucleotides matching TRBD2. Sequenced material: normal tissue next to the tumor. This clonotype originated in a man in his sixties with small cell lung cancer. CDR3 region: CASSLRLASSYEQYF. The CDR3 DNA reads TGTGCCAGCAGTCTTCGACTAGCGTCTTCCTACGAGCAGTACTTC.